A single count supports the clone carrying this TCR beta chain. Its antigen is undetermined. TCRdb passed the 5' RACE reads through MiXCR, listing each CDR3 protein once. Altogether 1.5 million to 2 million distinct CDR3 sequences are present, about 32% being singletons, with the ten largest covering less than 0.35%. This specimen comes from a study of identical twins. Study-wide results and limits: Sequences that were out-of-frame, alpha and twin-shared displayed an excess of low generation probability. Surplus twin overlap in beta out-of-frame sequences was less pronounced. With abundant cord blood beta clonotypes, insertions were fewer; memory repertoires showed no such pattern. Twin sharing of out-of-frame TCR alpha was underestimated by models in monozygotic pairs.

V lost 1 base, J lost 2 bases, and 13 bases lay in between. Germline V gene data show CDR1 as SGHRS and CDR2 as YFSETQ. This CDR3 comprises 16 residues. Material for sequencing was cord blood. This chain connects TRBV5-1 to TRBJ2-1, with unresolved D. The origin of this receptor is a newborn girl in good health. This chain's CDR3 is CASSLFHPEPYNEQFF. The DNA of the CDR3 is TGCGCCAGCAGCTTGTTTCATCCAGAACCCTACAATGAGCAGTTCTTC.